This T cell receptor (beta chain) was retrieved from a study of cytomegalovirus exposure and HLA in healthy donors. Study observations and caveats: In a later analysis, a missense DCLRE1C variant was linked to TCR beta V- and J-gene trimming. Differences between HLA loci emerged in a later analysis of TCR association rates, with DRB1 most and HLA-C fewest. The records held CMV serostatus as the only immune exposure information.

This clone came up a few times. Its matching antigen is unknown. 60 Vbeta and 13 Jbeta primers were used in PCR. Some clones are missing from TCRdb's copy, which holds only in-frame ones; the method was immunoSEQ multiplex PCR. Seen here are 140,000 to 150,000 clones, roughly 10% observed once, and the top ten hold 1.8%. CDR3 length: 13 residues. V was trimmed by 11 bases and J by 4 bases, leaving 12 bases between them. Germline CDR1 is SGHAT and CDR2 is FQNNGV. The sample was PBMCs. This chain links TRBV11-2 with TRBJ1-6; a possible D gene is TRBD1 (5 bases). This clonotype was obtained from a man over 45 in good health and CMV-seronegative. CDR3 protein: CAGQGWYNSPLHF. The CDR3 DNA is TGTGCCGGCCAGGGTTGGTATAATTCACCCCTCCACTTT. The whole variable domain, filled in from reference TRBV11-2 and TRBJ1-6, reads EAGVAQSPRYKIIEKRQSVAFWCNPISGHATLYWYQQILGQGPKLLIQFQNNGVVDDSQLPKDRFSAERLKGVDSTLKIQPAKLEDSAVYLCAGQGWYNSPLHFGNGTRLTVT.